The 21 T cell receptor beta chains given below trace back to one sample, sequenced in a study of cytomegalovirus exposure and HLA in healthy donors. Primers included in the PCR were 60 Vbeta and 13 Jbeta primers. Method: immunoSEQ multiplex PCR; TCRdb's copy keeps in-frame clones and lacks some. Of about 120,000 clones listed, over 60% were seen once; the top ten hold around 2.9%. The sample was PBMCs. These receptors were obtained from a woman aged 60-75 years in good health and CMV-seropositive.

The gene calls are TRBV25-1 and TRBJ1-2; no definite D call. V lost 3 bases, J lost 3 bases, and 14 bases lay in between. The CDR3 has 15 amino acids. Germline V gene sequence: CDR1 MGHDK, CDR2 SYGVNS. CDR3 region: CASSEYGSGYYGYTF. In nucleotides, the CDR3 is TGTGCCAGCAGTGAGTACGGGTCTGGCTACTATGGCTACACCTTC.

The V and J genes are TRBV28 and TRBJ2-7; D is perhaps TRBD2 (6 bases). The CDR3 length is 15 residues. V was shortened by 3 bases and J by 2 bases, with 14 bases between the two germline ends. The germline V gene encodes CDR1 MDHEN and CDR2 SYDVKM. The CDR3 DNA is TGTGCCAGCAGTTTGGAGGGATTTTTAGCCTACGAGCAGTACTTC. This translates into CASSLEGFLAYEQYF.

The chain carries TRBV18 and TRBJ1-1; a possible D gene is TRBD1 (6 bases). V lost 2 bases, J lost 3 bases, and 13 bases lay in between. Looked up from germline, CDR1 is KGHSH and CDR2 is LQKENI. CDR3 length equals 15 residues. The CDR3 DNA reads as TGTGCCAGCTCACCAGAGCCAGGGGTGGACACTGAAGCTTTCTTT. Encoded protein: CASSPEPGVDTEAFF.

A remark on this clone: Germline and junction disagree at one end, which may indicate a read error. J is TRBJ1-2 and V is TRBV2; D not certain. Germline V gene data show CDR1 as SNHLY and CDR2 as FYNNEI. The CDR3 length is 13 residues. The CDR3 sequence is CAGRGGRGYGYTF. Here the CDR3 DNA reads TGTGCCGGCAGAGGAGGGAGAGGCTATGGCTACACCTTC.

The chain is built from TRBV9 and TRBJ2-1, with 7 positions matching TRBD1. The CDR3 loop spans 14 amino acids. With V trimmed by 4 bases and J by 8 bases, 9 bases remained unmatched. Germline CDR1 reads SGDLS; CDR2 reads YYNGEE. In DNA, the CDR3 is TGTGCCAGCAGCCCAAGACAGGGAATGGATGAGCAGTTCTTC. Encoded protein: CASSPRQGMDEQFF.

The chain uses TRBV9 and TRBJ2-1; D is unclear. The CDR3 runs 15 residues. Germline values: CDR1 SGDLS, CDR2 YYNGEE. V was clipped by 3 bases and J by 0 bases, with 10 bases between them. CDR3 sequence reads: CASSAPESSYNEQFF. The CDR3 region has the DNA TGTGCCAGCAGCGCTCCCGAGAGCTCCTACAATGAGCAGTTCTTC.

The chain has TRBV7-9 and TRBJ1-5; 9 positions agree with TRBD1. The CDR3 is made up of 17 amino acids. From germline, CDR1 is SEHNR and CDR2 FQNEAQ (reference sequence). V lost 1 base to trimming and J lost 0 bases; unmatched junction nucleotides: 4. CDR3 coding DNA: TGTGCCAGCAGCTTAGGGACAGGGGACTATAGCAATCAGCCCCAGCATTTT. Its protein is CASSLGTGDYSNQPQHF.

The gene calls are TRBV2 and TRBJ2-1, with TRBD2 matching 11 bases. The junction had 10 bases not matched to a gene; V was cut back by 3 bases and J by 12 bases. In germline, CDR1 is SNHLY, CDR2 FYNNEI. This CDR3 has 15 residues. DNA for the CDR3: TGTGCCAGCAGTGATGGGCTAGCGGGGGGATACGGGCAGTTCTTC. Residues: CASSDGLAGGYGQFF.

In this sample, this clone turned up a few times. J is TRBJ1-2 and V is TRBV18; D is possibly TRBD1 (5 bases). This CDR3 comprises 13 residues. In germline, CDR1 is KGHSH, CDR2 LQKENI. Trimming removed 6 bases from V and 4 bases from J, with 12 bases in between. For the CDR3, the DNA is TGTGCCAGCTCCTCCGACAGTGCCTATGGCTACACCTTC. It translates to CASSSDSAYGYTF.

This clone has more than one count but fewer than ten. One end of the junction is discordant with germline, which a read error may explain. CDR3 residues: CASSTPVNTEAFF. The DNA for the CDR3 is TGTGCCAGCAGTACCCCAGTGAACACTGAAGCTTTCTTT. V is TRBV10-3 and J is TRBJ1-1; D unresolved. The germline CDR1 and CDR2 sequences are ENHRY and SYGVKD. There are 13 residues in the CDR3.

The chain has TRBV14 and TRBJ2-2; D might be TRBD2 (6 bases). Deletions cut 6 bases from V and 7 bases from J, with 18 bases between. The CDR3 spans 15 residues. CDR1 SGHDN and CDR2 FVKESK come from the germline V gene. CDR3 sequence (DNA): TGTGCCAGCAGTCCGACTAGGGGACCCGTCGGGGAGCTGTTTTTT. Protein product: CASSPTRGPVGELFF.

The chain combines TRBV9 with TRBJ2-6; D is perhaps TRBD1 (5 bases). The length of the CDR3 is 18 residues. From germline, CDR1 is SGDLS and CDR2 YYNGEE. Between the trimmed V and J ends, which lost 0 bases and 1 base, there was a span of 14 bases. The CDR3 DNA reads as TGTGCCAGCAGCGTAGGAGGCAGGGATCTATCTGGGGCCAACGTCCTGACTTTC. It specifies CASSVGGRDLSGANVLTF.

The genes are TRBV7-2 and TRBJ2-7, with a possible D match to TRBD1 (6 bases). Trimming left V 1 base short and J 0 bases short, with 13 bases between. Germline values: CDR1 SGHTA, CDR2 FQGNSA. The CDR3 runs to 16 residues. CDR3 DNA sequence: TGTGCCAGCAGCTTAGTAGGGGGAACCAGCTCCTACGAGCAGTACTTC. Its translation: CASSLVGGTSSYEQYF.

This clone came up once. This chain connects TRBV5-1 to TRBJ2-3, with 11 bases aligning to TRBD1. Per the germline V gene, CDR1 is SGHRS and CDR2 is YFSETQ. This CDR3 is built from 14 residues. V lost 0 bases and J lost 8; bases outside the gene matches: 2. CDR3 bases: TGCGCCAGCAGCTTGGGGACAGGGGGCTTTACGCAGTATTTT. It codes for CASSLGTGGFTQYF.

This clone appeared a single time. V is TRBV6-1 and J is TRBJ2-1, with TRBD1 matching 8 bases. The germline CDR1 and CDR2 sequences are MNHNS and SASEGT. The CDR3 consists of 12 residues. The V gene end was trimmed by 7 bases and the J gene end by 6 bases; junction bases not matched to a gene: 2. The CDR3 DNA sequence: TGTGCCAGCAAGACAGGGGTCAATGAGCAGTTCTTC. Amino acid sequence: CASKTGVNEQFF.

The V and J genes are TRBV5-4 and TRBJ2-1; 10 nucleotides match TRBD1. After removal of 0 bases from V and 9 bases from J, the junction contained 9 bases not matched to a gene. The CDR3 is 16 residues long. The germline V gene encodes CDR1 SGHNT and CDR2 YYREEE (reference sequence). In DNA form, the CDR3 reads TGTGCCAGCAGCTTGGACCCGAGACAGGGGGCGGGTGAGCAGTTCTTC. Encoded protein: CASSLDPRQGAGEQFF.

The table lists this clone with a few counts. This rearrangement joins TRBV7-9 to TRBJ1-1; D is unresolved. The CDR3 consists of 14 residues. Per germline, CDR1 SEHNR and CDR2 FQNEAQ (reference sequence). V lost 3 bases and J lost 4, with 12 bases in between. CDR3 nucleotides: TGTGCCAGCAGCTTTTCCTGGGAGACCACTGAAGCTTTCTTT. It translates to CASSFSWETTEAFF.

The chain uses TRBV7-2 and TRBJ2-4, with 10 bases matching TRBD2. This CDR3 is 16 amino acids long. Losses at the gene ends were 5 bases for V and 6 bases for J; bases not matched to a gene: 10. Germline CDR1 is SGHTA and CDR2 is FQGNSA. As DNA, the CDR3 is TGTGCCAGCAGCCCGCCCACTAGCGGGAAAGGAAACATTCAGTACTTC. Its protein product is CASSPPTSGKGNIQYF.

The rearrangement uses TRBV6-6 and TRBJ1-2; no clear D gene. Trimming removed 7 bases from V and 8 bases from J, with 11 bases in between. Germline CDR1 reads MNHNY; CDR2 reads SVGAGI (reference sequence). This CDR3 comprises 11 residues. CDR3 nucleotides: TGTGCCAGCACCCGATTGGCAGGCTACACCTTC. Amino acids: CASTRLAGYTF.

The chain carries TRBV30 and TRBJ2-1; a weak D match, TRBD2 (5 bases). The CDR3 has 11 residues. The V gene's germline CDR1 is GTSNPN and CDR2 SVGIG (reference sequence). V was trimmed by 3 bases and J by 7 bases, leaving 7 bases between them. CDR3 sequence reads: CAWSLANEQFF. The DNA for the CDR3 is TGTGCCTGGAGCTTAGCGAATGAGCAGTTCTTC.

The chain couples TRBV6-5 to TRBJ1-4, with 9 bases that match TRBD1. The trim removed 4 bases at V and 8 bases at J, leaving 5 bases unmatched. Germline V lookup: CDR1 MNHEY, CDR2 SVGAGI. The CDR3 contains 14 residues. CDR3 in amino acids: CASSSGTGREKLFF. For the CDR3, the DNA is TGTGCCAGCAGTTCCGGGACAGGGAGGGAAAAACTGTTTTTT.